This TCR beta chain was identified during a study of T cell repertoires in cytomegalovirus infection. General study points: Predominance within the ex vivo response was attributable to HLA-C-restricted CMV-specific TCR beta clonotypes. Carriers of CMV plus the relevant HLA were identified by cumulative public TCR beta family frequency.

This CDR3 has 14 amino acids. Trimming took 5 bases from V and 4 from J, leaving 15 bases between them. The germline CDR1 and CDR2 sequences are SGHTA and FQGNSA. TCRdb re-derived calls from the reads in MiXCR, one entry per CDR3 protein. The sample lists about 530,000 distinct CDR3 sequences; less than 30% were seen once. In this sample, this clonotype turned up many times. The target antigen is unknown. V gene TRBV7-2 combines with J gene TRBJ2-7, with a possible D match to TRBD2 (6 bases). Sequencing used PBMCs. The clonotype comes from a human donor in good health (CMV status not recorded). Some clones in this sample may be carry-over from other donors' samples. In DNA form, the CDR3 reads TGTGCCAGCAGCCCTAGGGCGGGGTTGTACGAGCAGTACTTC. This sequence encodes CASSPRAGLYEQYF.